This paragraph covers one T cell receptor (beta chain) sequence. Its antigen is unknown. Base qualities are not at hand, and no much larger clone is one base apart. This sample is drawn from a study of T cell responses to AZD1222 COVID-19 vaccine (TCRdb year 2021). With regard to the full study: AZD1222 recipients whose second dose came at about 4 weeks and those whose second dose came at about 12 weeks were combined into one group, since spike-specific TCR depth and breadth did not differ between the two schedules. TCR sequencing was performed for roughly 250 trial participants, of whom 200 to 210 were given two doses of AZD1222 and some 26 were given two doses of MenACWY control vaccine. Trial participants were enrolled by age into subgroups of 18-55, 56-69 and 70-plus years, and around 140, 26 and 57 TCR-sequenced participants, respectively, were included in these subgroups.

The CDR3 regions of human TCRbeta chains were analyzed by immunosequencing. The study's own analysis went as follows. TCRs in the repertoires were compared against a reference library of SARS-CoV-2-specific TCRs that had been generated with the MIRA antigen-specificity platform. Breadth was defined as the fraction of unique TCRs that were SARS-CoV-2-associated. Depth was defined as the fraction of total T cells that were SARS-CoV-2-associated. Using the MIRA data, each spike-specific TCR was assigned both to the spike region to which the TCR was reactive and to a CD4 or CD8 class. Log10-transformed breadth and depth values were compared by one-way ANOVA with Sidak's multiple comparisons tests. The immuneACCESS repertoire file appears here via TCRdb, limited to in-frame rearrangements. These files lack a portion of the clones; in checked studies, under half of the deficit traces to unresolved V genes, and the cause of the others is not known. The V and J calls and the clone size are those of that table, but D and trimming were determined from the DNA. The sample table lists 100,000 to 150,000 clones, over 75% of them with a count of one. In total, the top ten clones hold more than 9% of the sample.

The time point label of this sample denotes: baseline before first vaccination. Vaccinee samples came from UK trials COV001 and COV002, including a single-blind randomized controlled phase 2/3 trial of AZD1222 (ChAdOx1 nCoV-19) in healthy adults. For TCRbeta chain sequencing, PBMC samples were collected from trial participants at day 0 and at day 28 after the second dose. The full study reports these points: Conclusions about previously exposed vaccinees are limited, since just five or six AZD1222 recipients were seropositive for SARS-CoV-2 at baseline. After two AZD1222 doses, spike-specific TCR breadth and depth were significantly higher than at day 0 and than in MenACWY recipients. The 56-69-year group was small, and its depth increase did not reach significance, likely because of low power. Participants were mostly white British and included more females than males, and it was suggested by the authors that clonal diversity may have been underestimated. The whole spike protein was spanned by vaccine-associated CD4 TCRs, and dominant responses were seen in regions 160-218 and 743-854. Because no samples from the day 14 peak response were available, repertoires could be characterized only after the peak T cell response. Reportedly, almost half of the unique spike-specific TCRs recognized epitopes lying outside the regions that are mutated in the B.1.351 and B.1.1.7 variants.

The CDR3 starts with the cysteine, ends with the phenylalanine, and has 13 residues. The retained sequence is limited to the CDR3, 39 bases, with the frame set at the first base. Trimming removed 8 bases from V and 1 base from J; the gene matches leave 3 bases unexplained. As encoded in the germline V gene, CDR1 is SGHTA while CDR2 is FQGNSA. This sequence originates from an adult in good health. The chain is encoded by TRBV7-2 joined to TRBJ2-3, with 7 middle bases fitting TRBD1. The sample here was peripheral blood, taken on day 0 of AZD1222 vaccination. At the DNA level, the sequence is TGTGCCAGCTCCGGACAGGGCACAGATACGCAGTATTTT. This is translated as CASSGQGTDTQYF.